Following are 10 T cell receptor beta chains from one sample sequenced in a study of CD8 T cells in Susac syndrome. Random hexamers were used to reverse transcribe the RNA input (about 0.45 to 1 ug). TCRdb reprocessed the immunoSEQ multiplex PCR reads with MiXCR, giving one entry per CDR3 protein. Here the sample spans 75,000 or so distinct CDR3 sequences, approximately 95% being singletons. What was sequenced was CD8+ T cells from PBMCs. These receptor sequences come from a human donor with Susac syndrome.

The chain carries TRBV29-1 and TRBJ2-7, with D perhaps matching TRBD2 (5 bases). V dropped 1 base and J dropped 2 bases, with 15 bases sitting between them. From germline, CDR1 is SQVTM and CDR2 ANQGSEA. The CDR3 has 15 amino acids. The CDR3 protein is CSVEGGSGPTYEQYF. CDR3 nucleotides: TGCAGCGTTGAAGGGGGAAGCGGCCCGACCTACGAGCAGTACTTC.

The chain couples TRBV4-2 to TRBJ2-3; a weak D match, TRBD2 (5 bases). Between the trimmed V and J ends, which lost 2 bases and 4 bases, there was a span of 10 bases. Germline CDR1 reads LGHNA; CDR2 reads YNFKEQ. This CDR3 spans 14 amino acids. CDR3 sequence reads: CASSQSSLADTQYF. The CDR3 bases are TGTGCCAGCAGCCAATCCTCACTAGCAGATACGCAGTATTTT.

In this sample, this clonotype turned up once. This rearrangement joins TRBV5-1 to TRBJ2-7, with D tentatively TRBD2 (5 bases). The germline V gene encodes CDR1 SGHRS and CDR2 YFSETQ. The CDR3 spans 15 residues. Deletions cut 3 bases from V and 4 bases from J, with 17 bases between. The CDR3 nucleotides are TGCGCCAGCAGCTCCCCCGACGGGGTCGGGTACGAGCAGTACTTC. Its protein product is CASSSPDGVGYEQYF.

The V gene is TRBV20-1, the J gene TRBJ2-7; D might be TRBD2 (6 bases). The CDR3 has 14 residues. CDR1 DFQATT and CDR2 SNEGSKA come from the germline V gene (reference sequence). Trimming removed 0 bases from V and 3 bases from J, with 12 bases in between. CDR3 loop: CSARDGASDYEQYF. Written as DNA, the CDR3 is TGCAGTGCTAGAGACGGAGCTAGCGACTACGAGCAGTACTTC.

The chain couples TRBV7-2 to TRBJ2-7, with D tentatively TRBD1 or TRBD2 (5 bases each). Trimming took 5 bases from V and 3 from J, leaving 17 bases between them. The CDR3 consists of 15 residues. In germline, CDR1 is SGHTA, CDR2 FQGNSA. CDR3 DNA: TGTGCCAGCAGCCCTCCCCCTCTTGGGGGCTACGAGCAGTACTTC. Protein product: CASSPPPLGGYEQYF. The full variable domain, rest sourced from reference TRBV7-2 and TRBJ2-7, is GAGVSQSPSNKVTEKGKDVELRCDPISGHTALYWYRQSLGQGLEFLIYFQGNSAPDKSGLPSDRFSAERTGGSVSTLTIQRTQQEDSAVYLCASSPPPLGGYEQYFGPGTRLTVT.

V gene TRBV11-3 combines with J gene TRBJ2-1; TRBD2 agrees at 8 bases. CDR3 length: 16 amino acids. V lost 4 bases and J lost 3; bases outside the gene matches: 8. CDR1 and CDR2 from the germline V gene are SGHNT and YENEEA. The CDR3 protein is CASSSAGTSGYNEQFF. The CDR3 bases are TGTGCCAGCAGCTCCGCGGGGACTAGTGGCTACAATGAGCAGTTCTTC. The variable domain in full, completed from reference TRBV11-3 and TRBJ2-1, reads EAGVVQSPRYKIIEKKQPVAFWCNPISGHNTLYWYLQNLGQGPELLIRYENEEAVDDSQLPKDRFSAERLKGVDSTLKIQPAELGDSAVYLCASSSAGTSGYNEQFFGPGTRLTVL.

The J gene is TRBJ2-7, the V gene TRBV7-9; D is ambiguous. Germline CDR1 reads SEHNR; CDR2 reads FQNEAQ (reference sequence). CDR3 length: 12 amino acids. Trimming stripped 1 base from V and 2 bases from J, with 3 bases between. CDR3 in DNA: TGTGCCAGCAGCTTAGTTCCCTACGAGCAGTACTTC. Its translation is CASSLVPYEQYF.

About this clonotype itself: This is likely a read error, given that the CDR3 carries no conserved phenylalanine or tryptophan at its end. The CDR3 sequence is CASSLPAQETQYS. The CDR3 nucleotides read TGTGCCAGCAGTCTCCCGGCCCAAGAGACCCAGTACTCC. This chain joins TRBV12-3 or TRBV12-4 and TRBJ2-5; D remains ambiguous. V was clipped by 5 bases and J by 1 base, with 8 bases between them. The length of the CDR3 is 13 residues.

The chain uses TRBV7-9 and TRBJ1-2, with D unresolved. The CDR3 loop spans 13 amino acids. With 3 bases removed from V and 6 bases from J, the gap between germline ends came to 11 bases. Germline V gene lookup returns CDR1 SEHNR and CDR2 FQNEAQ (reference sequence). CDR3 sequence (DNA): TGTGCCAGCAGCTTCGGAGGCATAAATGGCTACACCTTC. This codes for CASSFGGINGYTF.

A single count supports this clonotype. V is TRBV7-9 and J is TRBJ2-2, with 7 bases identical to TRBD2. The CDR3 runs to 14 residues. V gave up 5 bases and J gave up 4 bases; unmatched junction bases: 4. Per germline, CDR1 SEHNR and CDR2 FQNEAQ (reference sequence). In DNA, the CDR3 is TGTGCCAGCAGCCCGAGGGAGGGCACCGGGGAGCTGTTTTTT. Protein: CASSPREGTGELFF.